This passage covers 20 T cell receptor beta chains from one sample sequenced in a study of CD8 T cells in ankylosing spondylitis. General study results and limits: A TCR beta motif made of fewer than ten highly homologous variants seemed typical of ankylosing spondylitis blood.

These receptors lack a known antigen. TCRdb called the 5' RACE reads again in MiXCR, with one record for every CDR3 protein. Counted here are over 700,000 distinct CDR3 sequences, around a fifth occurring once; the ten biggest clones make up under 20%. Input material: blood, either unsorted or a sorted T cell fraction (not recorded which). The receptors shown here come from a male donor with ankylosing spondylitis.

The chain employs TRBV7-6 and TRBJ2-5; D is possibly TRBD2 (5 bases). Germline values: CDR1 SGHVS, CDR2 FNYEAQ. The ends were cut back, 5 bases at V and 7 bases at J, with 17 bases in the middle. The CDR3 sequence is 14 residues long. CDR3 sequence: CASSQSAGSGTQYF. For the CDR3, the DNA is TGTGCCAGCAGCCAAAGCGCTGGAAGCGGGACCCAGTACTTC.

The chain couples TRBV13 to TRBJ2-1, with 9 nucleotides matching TRBD2. This CDR3 spans 15 amino acids. V was clipped by 2 bases and J by 10 bases; unmatched bases: 9. CDR1 and CDR2 from the germline V gene are PRHDT and FYEKMQ (reference sequence). CDR3 sequence reads: CASSLSVSGRGEQFF. DNA for the CDR3: TGTGCCAGCAGCTTAAGCGTTAGCGGGAGAGGGGAGCAGTTCTTC. The whole variable domain, filled in from reference TRBV13 and TRBJ2-1, reads AAGVIQSPRHLIKEKRETATLKCYPIPRHDTVYWYQQGPGQDPQFLISFYEKMQSDKGSIPDRFSAQQFSDYHSELNMSSLELGDSALYFCASSLSVSGRGEQFFGPGTRLTVL.

This clonotype was seen only a few times. This rearrangement joins TRBV11-2 to TRBJ2-3; D ambiguous. The CDR3 consists of 14 residues. Trimming pared 1 base from V and 2 bases from J, leaving 7 bases between. Germline V gives CDR1 SGHAT, CDR2 FQNNGV. CDR3 sequence: CASSLVLNTDTQYF. CDR3 bases: TGTGCCAGCAGCTTAGTGCTAAACACAGATACGCAGTATTTT.

This clonotype was seen only a few times. This sequence joins TRBV5-1 and TRBJ2-1; 7 bases map to TRBD2. Germline V gives CDR1 SGHRS, CDR2 YFSETQ. This CDR3 region has 18 residues. The trim removed 4 bases at V and 0 bases at J, leaving 13 bases unmatched. The CDR3 loop is CASSGGWSGESSYNEQFF. Here the CDR3 DNA reads TGCGCCAGCAGCGGCGGTTGGAGCGGGGAGAGCTCCTACAATGAGCAGTTCTTC.

This clonotype was seen at least ten times. The chain employs TRBV24-1 and TRBJ2-3, with 10 bases lining up with TRBD2. J was trimmed by 5 bases and V by 5 bases; bases with no gene match: 9. The CDR3 extends over 16 amino acids. The germline V gene encodes CDR1 KGHDR and CDR2 SFDVKD. In DNA, the CDR3 is TGTGCCACCAGTGCTGGGCTAGCGGGAGAAGGAGATACGCAGTATTTT. Its protein product is CATSAGLAGEGDTQYF.

The rearrangement links TRBV5-6 to TRBJ1-2, with 9 positions matching TRBD1. This CDR3 has 12 amino acids. Trimming removed 2 bases from V and 11 bases from J; junction bases left unmatched: 4. Germline V lookup: CDR1 SGHDT, CDR2 YYEEEE. CDR3 in amino acids: CASSFGTGIYTF. The DNA for the CDR3 is TGTGCCAGCAGCTTTGGGACAGGGATTTACACCTTC.

The genes are TRBV12-3 or TRBV12-4 and TRBJ2-7; 10 bases map to TRBD1. V lost 4 bases and J lost 0; bases outside the gene matches: 3. The CDR3 extends over 15 amino acids. The chain's CDR3 is CASSSGQGNSYEQYF. As DNA, the CDR3 is TGTGCCAGCAGTTCGGGACAGGGGAACTCCTACGAGCAGTACTTC.

The chain is built from TRBV12-3 or TRBV12-4 and TRBJ1-3; D is uncertain. V lost 4 bases, J lost 4 bases, and 20 bases lay in between. CDR3 length: 17 amino acids. The CDR3 DNA reads TGTGCCAGCAGTTCCTCCCCCGGAACTGGAGGGGGAAACACCATATATTTT. Amino acids: CASSSSPGTGGGNTIYF.

This clonotype was detected only a few times. CDR3 in DNA: TGTGCCAGCGTCGGGGAGAACTATGGCTACACCTTC. The encoded protein is CASVGENYGYTF. The chain joins TRBV9 to TRBJ1-2; D is uncertain. V lost 7 bases, J lost 2 bases, and 9 bases lay in between. Germline V gives CDR1 SGDLS, CDR2 YYNGEE. CDR3 length: 12 amino acids.

The chain links TRBV21-1 to TRBJ2-3; TRBD2, the D gene given by the table, was not confirmed from the DNA. TRBV21-1 is tagged as a pseudogene. There are 16 residues in the CDR3. The CDR3 loop is CASSKVVAGDTDTQYF. Written as DNA, the CDR3 is TGTGCCAGCAGCAAAGTTGTAGCGGGAGACACAGATACGCAGTATTTT.

This clonotype was observed a handful of times. The chain carries TRBV20-1 and TRBJ2-7; the D gene could be TRBD1 or TRBD2 (6 bases each). Trimming stripped 3 bases from V and 6 bases from J, with 12 bases between. The CDR3 has 12 amino acids. Germline V CDR1 and CDR2: DFQATT, SNEGSKA (reference sequence). The CDR3, as DNA: TGCAGTGCTAGGCCCGGGGGCGGCGAGCAGTACTTC. It specifies CSARPGGGEQYF.

The rearrangement joins TRBV7-2 to TRBJ2-1; TRBD1 matches 8 bases. Germline V gene lookup returns CDR1 SGHTA and CDR2 FQGNSA. The trim removed 5 bases at V and 4 bases at J, leaving 10 bases unmatched. The CDR3 totals 16 residues. CDR3 loop: CASSRGQGGRYNEQFF. DNA of the CDR3: TGTGCCAGCAGCCGAGGACAGGGCGGTCGGTACAATGAGCAGTTCTTC.

This clonotype turned up a few times. The chain joins TRBV11-3 to TRBJ1-1, with D tentatively TRBD1 (5 bases). The CDR3 loop spans 11 amino acids. V dropped 4 bases and J dropped 8 bases, with 8 bases sitting between them. The germline CDR1 and CDR2 sequences are SGHNT and YENEEA. The DNA for the CDR3 is TGTGCCAGCAGCTCCAAGGGGGAAGCTTTCTTT. Translation gives CASSSKGEAFF. The complete variable domain, with remaining parts taken from reference TRBV11-3 and TRBJ1-1, reads EAGVVQSPRYKIIEKKQPVAFWCNPISGHNTLYWYLQNLGQGPELLIRYENEEAVDDSQLPKDRFSAERLKGVDSTLKIQPAELGDSAVYLCASSSKGEAFFGQGTRLTVV.

This clonotype was seen ten or more times. The chain links TRBV15 to TRBJ2-7; D not resolved. The CDR3 is 13 amino acids. Trimming stripped 0 bases from V and 1 base from J, with 4 bases between. The germline gives CDR1 LNHNV, CDR2 YYDKDF (reference sequence). The CDR3 sequence is CATSRDVSYEQYF. DNA of the CDR3: TGTGCCACCAGCAGAGATGTGTCCTACGAGCAGTACTTC.

The chain employs TRBV5-1 and TRBJ2-1; 10 nucleotides align to TRBD2. This CDR3 has 14 amino acids. In germline, CDR1 is SGHRS, CDR2 YFSETQ. With V trimmed by 4 bases and J by 9 bases, 7 bases remained unmatched. CDR3 nucleotides: TGCGCCAGCAGCAACCCTAGCGGGAGAGGTGAGCAGTTCTTC. Protein: CASSNPSGRGEQFF.

This clonotype turned up a few times. V and J are TRBV7-9 and TRBJ1-1, with D possibly TRBD1 on 5 matching bases. The CDR3 covers 12 residues. CDR1 is SEHNR and CDR2 is FQNEAQ in the germline V gene (reference sequence). V lost 5 bases and J 6 bases, leaving 10 bases between the germline ends. CDR3 nucleotide sequence: TGTGCCAGCAGCAACGAGGGGTCTGAAGCTTTCTTT. Translated, it gives CASSNEGSEAFF. Supplemented by reference TRBV7-9 and TRBJ1-1, the full variable domain reads DTGVSQNPRHKITKRGQNVTFRCDPISEHNRLYWYRQTLGQGPEFLTYFQNEAQLEKSRLLSDRFSAERPKGSFSTLEIQRTEQGDSAMYLCASSNEGSEAFFGQGTRLTVV.

The V and J genes are TRBV6-5 and TRBJ2-2; D perhaps matches TRBD1 (6 bases). Germline V gene sequence: CDR1 MNHEY, CDR2 SVGAGI. The CDR3 totals 16 residues. V lost 2 bases and J lost 3, with 13 bases in between. The CDR3: CASSYQRGWDTGELFF. CDR3 DNA: TGTGCCAGCAGTTACCAAAGGGGGTGGGACACCGGGGAGCTGTTTTTT.

This clonotype was seen more than once but under ten times. The chain has TRBV3-1 and TRBJ2-7; no clear D gene. The ends were cut back, 4 bases at V and 1 base at J, with 8 bases in the middle. The CDR3 covers 13 residues. Germline CDR1 reads LGHDT; CDR2 reads YNNKEL (reference sequence). CDR3 DNA sequence: TGTGCCAGCAGCCCGGACCTTTCCTACGAGCAGTACTTC. This gives the protein CASSPDLSYEQYF.

This clonotype was seen a few times. The chain is built from TRBV5-6 and TRBJ2-1; 7 bases align to TRBD2. Trimming at V came to 1 base and at J to 4 bases, leaving 5 bases not matched to a gene. The CDR3 is 15 amino acids. The germline V gene has CDR1 SGHDT and CDR2 YYEEEE. CDR3 sequence: CASSLLGGTYNEQFF. CDR3 bases: TGTGCCAGCAGCTTGCTCGGGGGGACTTACAATGAGCAGTTCTTC.

V usage is TRBV20-1 and J usage is TRBJ2-4, with a possible D match to TRBD1 (6 bases). This CDR3 has 14 residues. Looked up from germline, CDR1 is DFQATT and CDR2 is SNEGSKA (reference sequence). V lost 5 bases, J lost 2 bases, and 13 bases lay in between. The CDR3 protein is CSAQDSRSKNIQYF. CDR3 DNA: TGCAGTGCTCAGGACAGTAGATCCAAAAACATTCAGTACTTC.